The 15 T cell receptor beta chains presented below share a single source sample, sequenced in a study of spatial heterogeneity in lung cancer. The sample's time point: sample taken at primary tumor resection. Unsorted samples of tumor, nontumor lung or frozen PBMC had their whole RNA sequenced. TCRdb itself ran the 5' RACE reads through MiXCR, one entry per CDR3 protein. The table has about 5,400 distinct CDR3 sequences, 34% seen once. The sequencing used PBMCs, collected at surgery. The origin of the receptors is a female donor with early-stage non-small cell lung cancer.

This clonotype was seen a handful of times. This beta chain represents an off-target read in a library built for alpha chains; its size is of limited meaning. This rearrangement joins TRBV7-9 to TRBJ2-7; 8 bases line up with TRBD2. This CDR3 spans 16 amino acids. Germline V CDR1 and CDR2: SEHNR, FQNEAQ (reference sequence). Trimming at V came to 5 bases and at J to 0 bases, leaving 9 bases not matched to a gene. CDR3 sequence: CASSIPSGSLSYEQYF. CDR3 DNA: TGTGCCAGCAGCATTCCTAGCGGGTCTCTCTCCTACGAGCAGTACTTC.

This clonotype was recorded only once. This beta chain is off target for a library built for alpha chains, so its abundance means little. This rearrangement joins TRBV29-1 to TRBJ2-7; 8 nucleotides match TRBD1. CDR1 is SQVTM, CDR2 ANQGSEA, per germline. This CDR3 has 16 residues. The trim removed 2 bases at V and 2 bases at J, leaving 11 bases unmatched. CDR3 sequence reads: CSVESGGNRIPYEQYF. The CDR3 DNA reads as TGCAGCGTTGAATCAGGGGGCAACAGGATACCCTACGAGCAGTACTTC.

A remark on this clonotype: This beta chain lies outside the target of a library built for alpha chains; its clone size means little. The CDR3 loop is CASSSIPGANVLTF. The CDR3 DNA sequence: TGTGCCAGTAGTTCCATCCCTGGGGCCAACGTCCTGACTTTC. The rearrangement uses TRBV19 and TRBJ2-6; D not resolved. There are 14 residues in the CDR3. Germline CDR1 is LNHDA and CDR2 is SQIVND (reference sequence). Trimming stripped 5 bases from V and 2 bases from J, with 7 bases between.

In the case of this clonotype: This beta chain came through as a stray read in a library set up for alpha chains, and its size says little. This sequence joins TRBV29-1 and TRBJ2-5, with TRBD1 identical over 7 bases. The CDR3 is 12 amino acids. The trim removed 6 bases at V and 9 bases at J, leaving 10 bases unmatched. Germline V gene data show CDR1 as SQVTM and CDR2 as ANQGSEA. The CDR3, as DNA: TGCAGCGTAACAGGGGTTCGAGGAGCCCAGTACTTC. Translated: CSVTGVRGAQYF.

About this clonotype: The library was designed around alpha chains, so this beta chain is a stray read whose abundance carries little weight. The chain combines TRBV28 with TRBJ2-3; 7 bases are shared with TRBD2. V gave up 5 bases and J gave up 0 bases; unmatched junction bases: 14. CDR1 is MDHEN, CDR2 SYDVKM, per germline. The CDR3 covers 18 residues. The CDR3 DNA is TGTGCCAGCAGTGACCTGAGACTAGCAGACCCTAGCACAGATACGCAGTATTTT. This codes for CASSDLRLADPSTDTQYF.

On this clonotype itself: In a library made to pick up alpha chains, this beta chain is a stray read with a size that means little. Here the CDR3 DNA reads TGCGCCAGCAGCCACCGCAGGGGGCAGCGGAGCACCGGGGAGCTGTTTTTT. Translation: CASSHRRGQRSTGELFF. The gene calls are TRBV4-1 and TRBJ2-2; 8 bases map to TRBD1. Germline V gene data show CDR1 as MGHRA and CDR2 as YSYEKL. J gave up 4 bases and V 3 bases, and 10 bases lay outside the gene matches. The CDR3 runs to 17 residues.

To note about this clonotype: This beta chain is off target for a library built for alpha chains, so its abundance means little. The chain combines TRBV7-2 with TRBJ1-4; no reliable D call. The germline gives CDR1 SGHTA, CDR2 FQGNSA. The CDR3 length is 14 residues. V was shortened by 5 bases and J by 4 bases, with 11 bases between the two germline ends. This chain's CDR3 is CASSLAGRNEKLFF. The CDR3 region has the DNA TGTGCCAGCAGCCTCGCGGGTCGTAATGAAAAACTGTTTTTT.

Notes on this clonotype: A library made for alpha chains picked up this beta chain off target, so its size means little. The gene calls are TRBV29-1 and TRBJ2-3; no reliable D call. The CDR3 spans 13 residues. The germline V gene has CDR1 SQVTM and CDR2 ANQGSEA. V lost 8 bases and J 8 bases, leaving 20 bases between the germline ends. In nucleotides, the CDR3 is TGCAGCTTCTATTACGCCCTACTCGGTACGCAGTATTTT. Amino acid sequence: CSFYYALLGTQYF.

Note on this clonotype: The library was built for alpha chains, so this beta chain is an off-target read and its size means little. This CDR3 is CASSPPGQAYQYF. DNA of the CDR3: TGTGCCAGCAGCCCCCCGGGACAGGCCTATCAGTACTTC. The chain links TRBV7-2 to TRBJ2-4; TRBD1 agrees at 8 bases. The CDR3 extends over 13 amino acids. Germline loops: CDR1 SGHTA, CDR2 FQGNSA. Germline trimming cut 5 bases from V and 12 bases from J; bases unmatched to any gene: 9. The whole variable domain, filled in from reference TRBV7-2 and TRBJ2-4, reads GAGVSQSPSNKVTEKGKDVELRCDPISGHTALYWYRQSLGQGLEFLIYFQGNSAPDKSGLPSDRFSAERTGGSVSTLTIQRTQQEDSAVYLCASSPPGQAYQYFGAGTRLSVL.

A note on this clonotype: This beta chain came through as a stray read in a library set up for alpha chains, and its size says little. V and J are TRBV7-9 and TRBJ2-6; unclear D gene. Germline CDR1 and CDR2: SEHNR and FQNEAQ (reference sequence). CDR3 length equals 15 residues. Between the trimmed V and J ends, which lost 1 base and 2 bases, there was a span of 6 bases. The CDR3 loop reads CASSLVQAGANVLTF. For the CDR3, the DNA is TGTGCCAGCAGCTTAGTCCAGGCTGGGGCCAACGTCCTGACTTTC.

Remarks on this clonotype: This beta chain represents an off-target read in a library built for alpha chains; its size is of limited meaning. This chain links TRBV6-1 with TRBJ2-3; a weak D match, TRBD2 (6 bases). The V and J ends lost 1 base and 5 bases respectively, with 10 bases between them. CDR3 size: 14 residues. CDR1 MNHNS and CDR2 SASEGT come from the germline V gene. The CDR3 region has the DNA TGTGCCAGCAGTGAAGATGGGGGAGGAGATACGCAGTATTTT. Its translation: CASSEDGGGDTQYF.

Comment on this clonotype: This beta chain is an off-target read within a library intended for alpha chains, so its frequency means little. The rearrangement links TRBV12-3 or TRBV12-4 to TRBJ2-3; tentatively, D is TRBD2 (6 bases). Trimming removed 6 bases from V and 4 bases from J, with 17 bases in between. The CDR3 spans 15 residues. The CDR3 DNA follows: TGTGCCAGCAGATCCGGGACTGTCTCGCCAGATACGCAGTATTTT. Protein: CASRSGTVSPDTQYF.

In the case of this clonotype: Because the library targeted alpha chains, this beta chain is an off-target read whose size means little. The CDR3 nucleotides are TGTGCCAGCAGCCATAGCCCGTCCTACGAGCAGTACTTC. Protein: CASSHSPSYEQYF. J is TRBJ2-7 and V is TRBV7-2, with D uncertain. Germline CDR1 SGHTA, CDR2 FQGNSA. V lost 5 bases, J lost 1 base, and 9 bases lay in between. The CDR3 is 13 amino acids.

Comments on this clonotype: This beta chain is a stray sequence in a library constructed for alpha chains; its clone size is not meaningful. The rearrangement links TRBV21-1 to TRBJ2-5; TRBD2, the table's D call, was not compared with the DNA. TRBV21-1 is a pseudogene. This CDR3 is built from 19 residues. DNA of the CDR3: TGTGCCAGCAGCAAAGGACCCGGGACTAGCGGACGCGTTCAAGAGACCCAGTACTTC. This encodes CASSKGPGTSGRVQETQYF.

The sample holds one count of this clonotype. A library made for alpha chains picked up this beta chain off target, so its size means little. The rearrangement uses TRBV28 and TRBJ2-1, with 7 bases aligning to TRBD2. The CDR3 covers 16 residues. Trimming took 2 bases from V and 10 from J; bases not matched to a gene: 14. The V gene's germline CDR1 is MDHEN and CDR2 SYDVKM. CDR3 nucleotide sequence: TGTGCCAGCAGTTTACCCAAATCTAGCGGACCGGGAGAGCAGTTCTTC. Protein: CASSLPKSSGPGEQFF.